This is a list of T cell receptor beta chains from one sample in a study of OX40 agonist ivuxolimab in advanced cancers. Sequencing used immunoSEQ multiplex PCR; TCRdb keeps in-frame clones, though not all of them. Of about 60,000 clones listed, approximately 90% are singletons. Sample: CD4+ or CD8+ T cells sorted from blood, taken in a trial of the OX40 agonist ivuxolimab. Receptor source: an adult with an advanced solid tumor such as melanoma, head and neck, liver or kidney cancer. CDR3s include the opening cysteine and the closing phenylalanine or tryptophan. Fields, in order: D gene, J gene, V gene, CDR3 DNA, CDR3 protein. A D gene is named only where the DNA matches it firmly.

d_gene: NA
j_gene: TRBJ2-3
v_gene: TRBV7-3
CDR3nt: TGTGCCAGCAGCTTCGGGCCCTCCCGAGATACGCAGTATTTT
CDR3aa: CASSFGPSRDTQYF

d_gene: NA
j_gene: TRBJ1-4
v_gene: TRBV5-3
CDR3nt: TGTGCAAAAAGGGGGGGCCCGAATAATGAAAAACTGTTTTTT
CDR3aa: CAKRGGPNNEKLFF

d_gene: NA
j_gene: TRBJ1-4
v_gene: TRBV9
CDR3nt: TGTGCCAGCAGCGCACGGGTGGGGAATAATGAAAAACTGTTTTTT
CDR3aa: CASSARVGNNEKLFF

d_gene: NA
j_gene: TRBJ1-6
v_gene: TRBV30
CDR3nt: TGTGCCTGGAGTTCGGGGGGCGCCGGTAATTCACCCCTCCACTTT
CDR3aa: CAWSSGGAGNSPLHF

d_gene: TRBD1
j_gene: TRBJ1-5
v_gene: TRBV6-6
CDR3nt: TGTGCCAGCTGTCCGGGACAGCTTAGCAATCAGCCCCAGCATTTT
CDR3aa: CASCPGQLSNQPQHF

d_gene: NA
j_gene: TRBJ1-3
v_gene: TRBV6-1
CDR3nt: TGTGCCAGCAGTAGACCGAGCTCTGGAAACACCATATATTTT
CDR3aa: CASSRPSSGNTIYF

d_gene: TRBD2
j_gene: TRBJ2-1
v_gene: TRBV5-6
CDR3nt: TGTGCCAGCAGCCGGCGTCTTAGCGGGGGGGTCAATGAGCAGTTCTTC
CDR3aa: CASSRRLSGGVNEQFF

d_gene: TRBD1
j_gene: TRBJ1-2
v_gene: TRBV27
CDR3nt: TGTGCCAGCAGTTCCCAAGAAGACAGGGAACGAGGCTACACCTTC
CDR3aa: CASSSQEDRERGYTF

d_gene: NA
j_gene: TRBJ2-1
v_gene: TRBV5-1
CDR3nt: TGCGCCAGCAGCTTGAGGGAGTCGAGCTCCTACAATGAGCAGTTCTTC
CDR3aa: CASSLRESSSYNEQFF

d_gene: TRBD2
j_gene: TRBJ2-1
v_gene: TRBV28
CDR3nt: TGTGCCAGCAGGCCGGCGTCGGCGGGAGGGAACAATGAGCAGTTCTTC
CDR3aa: CASRPASAGGNNEQFF